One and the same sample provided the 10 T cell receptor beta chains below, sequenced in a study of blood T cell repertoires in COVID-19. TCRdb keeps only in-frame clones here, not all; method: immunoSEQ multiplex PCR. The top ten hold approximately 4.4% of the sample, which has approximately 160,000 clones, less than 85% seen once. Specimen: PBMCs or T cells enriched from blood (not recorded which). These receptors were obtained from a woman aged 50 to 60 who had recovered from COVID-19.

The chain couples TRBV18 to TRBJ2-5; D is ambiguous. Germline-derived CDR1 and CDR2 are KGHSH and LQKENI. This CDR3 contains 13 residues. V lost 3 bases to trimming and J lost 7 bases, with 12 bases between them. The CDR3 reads CASSPDLTGTQYF. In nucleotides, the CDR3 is TGTGCCAGCTCACCGGATTTAACGGGGACCCAGTACTTC.

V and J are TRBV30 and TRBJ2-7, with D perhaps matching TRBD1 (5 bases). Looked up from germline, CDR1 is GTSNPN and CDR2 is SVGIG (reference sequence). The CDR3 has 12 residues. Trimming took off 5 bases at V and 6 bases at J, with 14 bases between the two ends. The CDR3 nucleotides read TGTGCCTGGTCTCCCGGACACGGCGAGCAGTACGTC. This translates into CAWSPGHGEQYV.

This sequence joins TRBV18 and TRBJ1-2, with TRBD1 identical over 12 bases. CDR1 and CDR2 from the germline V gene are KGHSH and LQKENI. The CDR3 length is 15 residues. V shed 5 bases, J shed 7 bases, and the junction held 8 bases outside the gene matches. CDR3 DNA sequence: TGTGCCAGCTCAGGCGACCGGGACAGGGGGCTTGGCTACACCTTC. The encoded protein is CASSGDRDRGLGYTF. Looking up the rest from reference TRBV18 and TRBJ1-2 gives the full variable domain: NAGVMQNPRHLVRRRGQEARLRCSPMKGHSHVYWYRQLPEEGLKFMVYLQKENIIDESGMPKERFSAEFPKEGPSILRIQQVVRGDSAAYFCASSGDRDRGLGYTFGSGTRLTVV.

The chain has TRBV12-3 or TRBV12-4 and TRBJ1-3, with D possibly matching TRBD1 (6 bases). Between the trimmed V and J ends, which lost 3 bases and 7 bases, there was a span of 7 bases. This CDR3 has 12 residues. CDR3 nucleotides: TGTGCCAGCAGTTTCAGGGGTAACACCATATATTTT. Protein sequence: CASSFRGNTIYF.

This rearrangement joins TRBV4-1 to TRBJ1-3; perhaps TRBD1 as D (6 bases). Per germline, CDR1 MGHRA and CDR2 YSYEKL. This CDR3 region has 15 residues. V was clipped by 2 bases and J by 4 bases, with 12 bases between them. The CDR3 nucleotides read TGCGCCAGCAGCCAACCGACAGGCGTCGGAAACACCATATATTTT. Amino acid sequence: CASSQPTGVGNTIYF.

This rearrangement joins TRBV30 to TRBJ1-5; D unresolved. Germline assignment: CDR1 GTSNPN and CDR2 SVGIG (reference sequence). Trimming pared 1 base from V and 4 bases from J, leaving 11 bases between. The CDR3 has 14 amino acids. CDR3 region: CAWSGGIGNQPQHF. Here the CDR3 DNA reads TGTGCCTGGAGTGGAGGGATCGGGAATCAGCCCCAGCATTTT.

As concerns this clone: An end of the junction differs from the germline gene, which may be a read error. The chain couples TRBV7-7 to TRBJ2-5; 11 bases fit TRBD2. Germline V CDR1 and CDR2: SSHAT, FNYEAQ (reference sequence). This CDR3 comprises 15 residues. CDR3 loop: CASSYVAGGRETQYF. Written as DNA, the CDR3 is TGTGCTAGCAGCTACGTAGCGGGGGGGCGAGAGACCCAGTACTTC.

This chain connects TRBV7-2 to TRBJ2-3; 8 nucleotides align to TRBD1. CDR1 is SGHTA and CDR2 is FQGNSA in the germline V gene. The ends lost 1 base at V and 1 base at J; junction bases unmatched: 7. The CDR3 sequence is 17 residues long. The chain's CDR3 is CASSLGTRGQGTDTQYF. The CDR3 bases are TGTGCCAGCAGCTTAGGGACCAGGGGGCAGGGCACAGATACGCAGTATTTT.

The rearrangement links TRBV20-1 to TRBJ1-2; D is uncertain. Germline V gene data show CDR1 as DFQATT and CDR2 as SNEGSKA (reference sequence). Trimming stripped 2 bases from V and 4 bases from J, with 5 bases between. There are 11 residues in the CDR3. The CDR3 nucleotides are TGCAGTGCTAGAAACAGCTATGGCTACACCTTC. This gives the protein CSARNSYGYTF.

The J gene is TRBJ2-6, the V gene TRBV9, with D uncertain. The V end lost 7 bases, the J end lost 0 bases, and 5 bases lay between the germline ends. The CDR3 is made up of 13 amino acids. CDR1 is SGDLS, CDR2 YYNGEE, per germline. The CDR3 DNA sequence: TGTGCCAGCTCCTACTCTGGGGCCAACGTCCTGACTTTC. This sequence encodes CASSYSGANVLTF.